This paragraph reports one T cell receptor (beta chain). Its cognate antigen has yet to be identified. CDR1 SGHTA and CDR2 FQGNSA are derived from the germline V gene. From cysteine to phenylalanine, the CDR3 is 15 amino acids long. Only the protein sequence is given. These data are taken from a study of T cells expressing NK-cell markers (dated by TCRdb to 2018 to 2020). A note on the overall study: In sorted CD3+CD56+NKG2C+, CD3+CD56+NKG2C- and CD3+CD56-NKG2C+ T-cell subsets from about 8 donors, TCR beta-chain repertoires were profiled. Among the eight sequenced donors, seven were HCMV-seropositive and one was HCMV-seronegative. The study sequenced eight donors, all healthy volunteers chosen at random: three men and five women. Sequencing of the libraries produced 2 x 150 bp reads on Illumina HiSeq 2000/2500, MiSeq or NextSeq. The investigation overall reported the following: Those dominant clonotypes were again the most abundant among CD3+CD56-NKG2C+ cells in several donors, at about 28.3-60.1%. Whether the expanded NKG2C-expressing T cell clones were specific for HCMV antigens remained unclear. In 5 to 7 donors, the dominant CD3+CD56+NKG2C+ clonotypes were found to rank among the top 10 CD8+ clonotypes and to make up about 1.0-7.5% of CD8+ T cells.

HCMV-specific IgG was detected in serum with a commercial ELISA kit to determine HCMV serostatus. Peripheral blood mononuclear cells were isolated from blood by Ficoll density gradient centrifugation. TCRdb names Illumina HiSeq 2000 as the instrument used. The TCR beta cDNA libraries were made using 5'RACE template switching, a step that added both a universal primer site and unique molecular identifiers. Synthesis of cDNA was primed from the TCR beta constant segment and was followed by two consecutive PCR amplification steps. In the paper's pipeline: MIGEC was used to demultiplex reads and group the reads by UMI, and MiTCR was used to assemble and quantify clonotypes. To exclude erroneous sequences, any TCR cDNA sequence not supported by at least two reads was discarded. Downstream repertoire analysis used the tcR package, and clonotypes were matched across fractions by CDR3 nucleotide sequence plus V segment. VDJmatch was used to annotate antigen specificity against VDJdb, with one amino acid substitution allowed in CDR3. TCRdb reprocessed the reads into one record per CDR3 protein sequence, lacking DNA. The V and J calls shown here were made by TCRdb, not taken from the authors' results. The record for this sample contains fewer than 550,000 distinct CDR3 sequences. Of the sample, almost 1.5% is held by the ten largest clones.

This clonotype originated in a woman aged 45-65 years in good health. Donor details come from another sample of the same person, matched by shared clones. The chain uses TRBV7-2 and TRBJ2-7; TCRdb reports TRBD2, a call that lacks DNA to check it against. The sequenced sample was blood T cells: a sorted CD56 or NKG2C T cell subset, CD4+ or CD8+ T cells, or bulk PBMC T cells (not recorded which). CDR3 region: CASSPQGLASYEQYF.